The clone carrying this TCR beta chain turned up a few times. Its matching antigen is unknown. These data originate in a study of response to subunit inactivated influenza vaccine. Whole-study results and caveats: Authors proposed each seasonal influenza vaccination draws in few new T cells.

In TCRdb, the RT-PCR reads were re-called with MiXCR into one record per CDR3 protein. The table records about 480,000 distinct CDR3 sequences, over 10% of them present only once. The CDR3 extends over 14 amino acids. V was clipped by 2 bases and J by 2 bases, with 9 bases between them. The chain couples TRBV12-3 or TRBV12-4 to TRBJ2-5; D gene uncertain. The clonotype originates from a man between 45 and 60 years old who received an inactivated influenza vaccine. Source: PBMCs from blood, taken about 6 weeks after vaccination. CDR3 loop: CASSLRAYQETQYF. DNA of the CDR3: TGTGCCAGCAGTTTAAGGGCCTATCAAGAGACCCAGTACTTC.